This TCR beta chain originates from a study of shared clonotypes between healthy human individuals. Turning to the study itself: Ranging from 18 to 49 in age, donors were two women and three men.

Some clones are missing from TCRdb's copy, which holds only in-frame ones; the method was immunoSEQ multiplex PCR. This sample has around 2.3 million clones, with 95% found just once. As regards this clone: Its target is not known.

The CDR3 sequence is 12 residues long. With 5 bases removed from V and 2 bases from J, the gap between germline ends came to 7 bases. CDR1 and CDR2 from the germline V gene are ENHRY and SYGVKD. Notes on the study in general: Relative to their counterparts shared across all four donors, non-shared clonotypes exhibited diminished generation probabilities.

The chain is built from TRBV10-3 and TRBJ2-7, with D uncertain. The sample comprised naive CD4+ T cells sorted from blood. Specified subset: CD45RA+ positively selected. The TCR sequence derives from a man younger than 35 in good health. Written as DNA, the CDR3 is TGTGCCATCAGTCGCGATACCTACGAGCAGTACTTC. This encodes CAISRDTYEQYF.